This T cell receptor beta chain was recorded in a study of cytomegalovirus exposure and HLA in healthy donors. PCR involved 60 Vbeta and 13 Jbeta primers. The assay was immunoSEQ multiplex PCR, and TCRdb's table has in-frame clones only and misses some. The top ten clones hold under 2.5% of a sample with fewer than 150,000 clones, around four fifths of them seen once. At collection, donors were nominally healthy, but unrecorded immune exposures were probable. This TCR derives from a man aged 30 to 45 in good health and CMV-seronegative. The specimen was PBMCs.

The CDR3 DNA reads as TGTGCCAGCTCACCTAGTCGTTCCGGGGAGCTGTTTTTT. Translation: CASSPSRSGELFF. The V and J genes are TRBV18 and TRBJ2-2, with D unclear. Trimming left V 3 bases short and J 6 bases short, with 8 bases between. The CDR3 spans 13 residues. Per the germline V gene, CDR1 is KGHSH and CDR2 is LQKENI.